The 9 T cell receptor beta chains given below trace back to one sample, sequenced in a study of Ad26.COV2.S vaccination and SARS-CoV-2 variants. Documented treatment: 15 to 20 received Ad26.COV2.S at low or high dose, single or two shots; about 5 received placebo; per-sample allocation not given. All samples were drawn on day 63, counting from the first vaccine or placebo injection. The assay was immunoSEQ multiplex PCR, and TCRdb's table has in-frame clones only and misses some. The sample shows some 390,000 clones, about nine tenths of them seen only once. This specimen consisted of peripheral blood, obtained in a trial of Ad26.COV2.S vaccine versus placebo. Receptors were obtained from a person aged 18 to 59 who received the Ad26.COV2.S COVID-19 vaccine or a placebo.

The V call is TRBV2, the J call TRBJ1-3; no reliable D call. The germline V gene has CDR1 SNHLY and CDR2 FYNNEI. The CDR3 is made up of 15 amino acids. V was cut by 6 bases and J by 1 base, with 13 bases left in between. The CDR3 bases are TGTGCCAGCAGCCCCGGACGGGAATCTGGAAACACCATATATTTT. Translating gives CASSPGRESGNTIYF.

The chain links TRBV7-8 to TRBJ2-7; 12 bases align to TRBD2. V was pared by 1 base and J by 6 bases, with 7 bases of the junction left unmatched. Germline V gene lookup returns CDR1 SGHVS and CDR2 FQNEAQ. The CDR3 totals 16 residues. The CDR3: CASSLDVELAGGEQYF. CDR3 bases: TGTGCCAGCAGCTTAGACGTGGAACTAGCGGGAGGCGAGCAGTACTTC.

The rearrangement uses TRBV4-1 and TRBJ1-2; D is undetermined. Germline-derived CDR1 and CDR2 are MGHRA and YSYEKL. V was trimmed by 0 bases and J by 4 bases, leaving 12 bases between them. The CDR3 is made up of 15 amino acids. DNA of the CDR3: TGCGCCAGCAGCCAAGATGGGGAGTCTCTCTATGGCTACACCTTC. Translating gives CASSQDGESLYGYTF.

This clone came up once. V and J are TRBV5-4 and TRBJ2-1, with 12 positions matching TRBD2. Germline lookup yields CDR1 SGHNT and CDR2 YYREEE (reference sequence). V lost 3 bases and J lost 10; bases outside the gene matches: 11. CDR3 length equals 16 residues. CDR3 loop: CASSSKTSGGQREQFF. The CDR3, as DNA: TGTGCCAGCAGCTCTAAAACTAGCGGGGGGCAGCGGGAGCAGTTCTTC.

This clone was found once. The chain links TRBV6-2 or TRBV6-3 to TRBJ2-1, with 10 nucleotides matching TRBD1. The CDR3 is 16 residues long. Trimming at V came to 10 bases and at J to 9 bases, leaving 18 bases not matched to a gene. The V gene's germline CDR1 is MNHEY and CDR2 SVGEGT. CDR3 sequence reads: CAIGPHRDRGPSEQFF. The CDR3 DNA reads as TGTGCCATCGGCCCGCATCGGGACAGGGGCCCCTCTGAGCAGTTCTTC.

This chain links TRBV7-9 with TRBJ1-2, with D uncertain. Germline values: CDR1 SEHNR, CDR2 FQNEAQ (reference sequence). This CDR3 spans 15 amino acids. With 2 bases removed from V and 5 bases from J, the gap between germline ends came to 15 bases. The CDR3 loop is CASSLSSSMTYGYTF. In DNA form, the CDR3 reads TGTGCCAGCAGCTTATCTTCGTCGATGACGTATGGCTACACCTTC.

The rearrangement uses TRBV4-3 and TRBJ1-1; perhaps TRBD1 as D (5 bases). Germline V gene data show CDR1 as LGHNA and CDR2 as YSLEER. V dropped 1 base and J dropped 3 bases, with 6 bases sitting between them. The CDR3 extends over 13 amino acids. CDR3 amino acids: CASSQGTYTEAFF. The CDR3 bases are TGCGCCAGCAGCCAAGGGACATACACTGAAGCTTTCTTT.

The gene calls are TRBV6-1 and TRBJ2-3, with 7 nucleotides matching TRBD2. The CDR3 extends over 14 amino acids. In germline, CDR1 is MNHNS, CDR2 SASEGT. V lost 1 base to trimming and J lost 5 bases; unmatched junction nucleotides: 3. In DNA, the CDR3 is TGTGCCAGCAGTGAAGATCCGGGAGGAGATACGCAGTATTTT. Amino acids: CASSEDPGGDTQYF.

The chain couples TRBV5-1 to TRBJ2-1, with D possibly being TRBD1 or TRBD2 (6 bases each). Trimming left V 1 base short and J 4 bases short, with 12 bases between. Germline V gives CDR1 SGHRS, CDR2 YFSETQ. The CDR3 runs 15 residues. The CDR3 sequence is CASSLSRGLYNEQFF. CDR3 DNA: TGCGCCAGCAGCTTGAGCCGGGGGCTATACAATGAGCAGTTCTTC.